Each of the 31 T cell receptor beta chains below was sequenced from the same sample in a study of OX40 agonist ivuxolimab in advanced cancers. Some clones are missing from TCRdb's copy, which holds only in-frame ones; the method was immunoSEQ multiplex PCR. The data show approximately 99,000 clones, approximately 90% seen once. Sequences were derived from CD4+ or CD8+ T cells sorted from blood, sampled in a trial of the OX40 agonist ivuxolimab. The receptors were sampled from an adult with an advanced solid tumor such as melanoma, head and neck, liver or kidney cancer.

V gene TRBV11-2 combines with J gene TRBJ2-7; D may be TRBD2 (5 bases). Trimming left V 3 bases short and J 0 bases short, with 6 bases between. Germline assignment: CDR1 SGHAT and CDR2 FQNNGV. This CDR3 spans 13 amino acids. The CDR3 protein is CASSFAGSYEQYF. For the CDR3, the DNA is TGTGCCAGCAGCTTTGCGGGCTCCTACGAGCAGTACTTC.

The rearrangement uses TRBV5-1 and TRBJ1-1, with D tentatively TRBD1 (6 bases). Trimming removed 0 bases from V and 11 bases from J, with 14 bases in between. CDR3 length: 13 residues. Looked up from germline, CDR1 is SGHRS and CDR2 is YFSETQ. The CDR3 DNA reads as TGCGCCAGCAGCTTGGCAGGGGCCGGTCAGGCTTTCTTT. This encodes CASSLAGAGQAFF.

This sequence joins TRBV7-9 and TRBJ2-5, with 11 bases aligning to TRBD1. Germline trimming cut 6 bases from V and 1 base from J; bases unmatched to any gene: 7. This CDR3 has 16 residues. CDR1 and CDR2 from the germline V gene are SEHNR and FQNEAQ (reference sequence). The CDR3 coding sequence is TGTGCCAGCAGACAAGGGACAGGGGGGTCCCAAGAGACCCAGTACTTC. This gives the protein CASRQGTGGSQETQYF.

The rearrangement uses TRBV14 and TRBJ2-1, with TRBD2 matching over 11 bases. This CDR3 is 20 amino acids long. Germline CDR1 reads SGHDN; CDR2 reads FVKESK. V lost 9 bases to trimming and J lost 0 bases; unmatched junction nucleotides: 19. The CDR3 DNA reads as TGTGCCAGTCTCGTTCACCCGGGACTAGCGGAGTTCGTCTCCTACAATGAGCAGTTCTTC. Encoded protein: CASLVHPGLAEFVSYNEQFF.

The rearrangement joins TRBV27 to TRBJ2-2; 8 bases match TRBD1. This CDR3 is built from 16 residues. The germline V gene has CDR1 MNHEY and CDR2 SMNVEV (reference sequence). After removal of 3 bases from V and 5 bases from J, the junction contained 8 bases not matched to a gene. CDR3 in amino acids: CASSFGQGRLTGELFF. The CDR3 DNA follows: TGTGCCAGCAGTTTCGGACAGGGAAGGTTAACCGGGGAGCTGTTTTTT.

This clone was counted a few times. The J gene is TRBJ2-2, the V gene TRBV6-5; unclear D gene. V gave up 8 bases and J gave up 6 bases, with 7 bases separating them. This CDR3 has 11 residues. From germline, CDR1 is MNHEY and CDR2 SVGAGI. Here the CDR3 DNA reads TGTGCCAGCCATAAATCCGGGGAGCTGTTTTTT. This codes for CASHKSGELFF.

This clone appeared a single time. The rearrangement links TRBV14 to TRBJ2-1; 10 nucleotides align to TRBD2. The length of the CDR3 is 16 residues. J was trimmed by 5 bases and V by 4 bases; bases with no gene match: 8. Looked up from germline, CDR1 is SGHDN and CDR2 is FVKESK. The CDR3 DNA sequence: TGTGCCAGCAGCCCCCTCCCTAGCGGGAGCCACAATGAGCAGTTCTTC. Protein: CASSPLPSGSHNEQFF.

The V call is TRBV19, the J call TRBJ1-2; possibly TRBD1 for D (6 bases). This CDR3 spans 13 amino acids. CDR1 is LNHDA and CDR2 is SQIVND in the germline V gene (reference sequence). V was cut by 8 bases and J by 8 bases, with 18 bases left in between. CDR3 residues: CASATGRVRGYTF. CDR3 coding DNA: TGTGCCAGTGCAACAGGGCGAGTACGGGGCTACACCTTC.

The V and J genes are TRBV5-1 and TRBJ2-7, with 13 bases lining up with TRBD2. Germline CDR1 SGHRS, CDR2 YFSETQ. The trim removed 4 bases at V and 13 bases at J, leaving 17 bases unmatched. CDR3 length: 16 amino acids. The CDR3 protein is CASSRELAGGLTTRYF. As DNA, the CDR3 is TGCGCCAGCAGCCGAGAACTAGCGGGGGGGCTTACGACCCGCTACTTC.

The chain has TRBV5-1 and TRBJ1-1; D not certain. V was shortened by 0 bases and J by 4 bases, with 13 bases between the two germline ends. Germline assignment: CDR1 SGHRS and CDR2 YFSETQ. This CDR3 has 15 amino acids. CDR3 bases: TGCGCCAGCAGCTTGGACGGACGAACGATCACTGAAGCTTTCTTT. Its protein is CASSLDGRTITEAFF.

The V gene is TRBV7-8, the J gene TRBJ2-7, with 8 bases fitting TRBD2. Germline lookup yields CDR1 SGHVS and CDR2 FQNEAQ. This CDR3 has 15 residues. Trimming at V came to 1 base and at J to 5 bases, leaving 7 bases not matched to a gene. CDR3 in amino acids: CASSLVLSGRDEQYF. CDR3 DNA sequence: TGTGCCAGCAGCTTAGTCCTTTCCGGGAGGGACGAGCAGTACTTC.

This clone has just one count. The gene calls are TRBV19 and TRBJ2-7, with TRBD1 identical over 7 bases. There are 13 residues in the CDR3. The germline gives CDR1 LNHDA, CDR2 SQIVND (reference sequence). The J segment lost 2 bases and the V segment lost 6 bases, leaving 4 bases of the junction unmatched. The CDR3 DNA is TGTGCCAGTAGCCCCAGGGGGACCTACGAGCAGTACTTC. It yields the protein CASSPRGTYEQYF. Full variable domain (remainder filled in from reference TRBV19 and TRBJ2-7): DGGITQSPKYLFRKEGQNVTLSCEQNLNHDAMYWYRQDPGQGLRLIYYSQIVNDFQKGDIAEGYSVSREKKESFPLTVTSAQKNPTAFYLCASSPRGTYEQYFGPGTRLTVT.

This chain connects TRBV5-6 to TRBJ2-4, with D perhaps TRBD2 (7 bases). This CDR3 is built from 16 residues. Germline-derived CDR1 and CDR2 are SGHDT and YYEEEE. Trimming stripped 6 bases from V and 4 bases from J, with 20 bases between. The DNA of the CDR3 is TGTGCCAGCACCCCCATGGGGGAGGGGGGGAAAAACATTCAGTACTTC. This encodes CASTPMGEGGKNIQYF.

The chain joins TRBV7-9 to TRBJ2-1; 8 nucleotides align to TRBD2. Germline V gene lookup returns CDR1 SEHNR and CDR2 FQNEAQ (reference sequence). The CDR3 sequence is 14 residues long. J was trimmed by 9 bases and V by 5 bases; bases with no gene match: 9. DNA for the CDR3: TGTGCCAGCAGCGCCGGGACTAGTCCGAGTGAGCAGTTCTTC. Amino acid sequence: CASSAGTSPSEQFF.

V and J are TRBV5-1 and TRBJ2-3; 10 bases agree with TRBD2. Germline CDR1 reads SGHRS; CDR2 reads YFSETQ. CDR3 size: 16 residues. Unmatched junction bases numbered 9, after V lost 4 bases and J lost 4 bases. The CDR3, as DNA: TGCGCCAGCAGCCCTACGGCTAGCGGGAGTGCAGATACGCAGTATTTT. This codes for CASSPTASGSADTQYF.

V usage is TRBV7-9 and J usage is TRBJ2-7; either TRBD1 or TRBD2 may supply D (5 bases each). Looked up from germline, CDR1 is SEHNR and CDR2 is FQNEAQ (reference sequence). The CDR3 covers 16 residues. V dropped 1 base and J dropped 6 bases, with 19 bases sitting between them. The CDR3 DNA sequence: TGTGCCAGCAGCTTAGTCGGCAGCCCTCGGGGCTCCGAGCAGTACTTC. Protein sequence: CASSLVGSPRGSEQYF.

The rearrangement uses TRBV6-6 and TRBJ2-2; TRBD1 agrees at 9 bases. The CDR3 is 16 amino acids. V dropped 9 bases and J dropped 8; count of bases not matched to a gene: 16. CDR1 and CDR2 from the germline V gene are MNHNY and SVGAGI (reference sequence). The CDR3 sequence is CASHTSGQGRTGELFF. The CDR3 region has the DNA TGTGCCAGTCACACCTCAGGACAGGGGAGAACTGGGGAGCTGTTTTTT.

This sequence joins TRBV6-5 and TRBJ1-1; D might be TRBD1 (6 bases). The CDR3 totals 14 residues. V was clipped by 4 bases and J by 2 bases, with 11 bases between them. CDR1 is MNHEY, CDR2 SVGAGI, per germline. CDR3 sequence: CASSFLDSNTEAFF. For the CDR3, the DNA is TGTGCCAGCAGTTTCCTGGACAGCAACACTGAAGCTTTCTTT.

The gene calls are TRBV7-2 and TRBJ2-1, with 8 bases fitting TRBD1. CDR1 is SGHTA, CDR2 FQGNSA, per germline. CDR3 size: 15 residues. V dropped 8 bases and J dropped 6; count of bases not matched to a gene: 12. CDR3 nucleotides: TGTGCCAGCGGAAGACGAACAGGGGGATCCAATGAGCAGTTCTTC. It yields the protein CASGRRTGGSNEQFF.

The chain's CDR3 is CASSTGGREKLFF. As DNA, the CDR3 is TGTGCCAGCAGTACAGGGGGAAGAGAAAAACTGTTTTTT. The V call is TRBV7-9, the J call TRBJ1-4; 8 nucleotides line up with TRBD1. The CDR3 runs to 13 residues. CDR1 and CDR2 from the germline V gene are SEHNR and FQNEAQ (reference sequence). The ends lost 6 bases at V and 8 bases at J; junction bases unmatched: 5.

The chain links TRBV9 to TRBJ2-1; D call uncertain. CDR1 and CDR2 (germline): SGDLS, YYNGEE. V lost 0 bases, J lost 2 bases, and 15 bases lay in between. CDR3 length: 17 residues. Written as DNA, the CDR3 is TGTGCCAGCAGCGTAGATCGAAGCCCAATCCCCTACAATGAGCAGTTCTTC. It is translated as CASSVDRSPIPYNEQFF.

The chain recombines TRBV6-5 with TRBJ2-5; D not resolved. Germline CDR1 and CDR2: MNHEY and SVGAGI. The CDR3 has 16 amino acids. V was pared by 3 bases and J by 5 bases, with 19 bases between. The CDR3: CASSYVRPPLQETQYF. For the CDR3, the DNA is TGTGCCAGCAGTTATGTTAGGCCCCCGCTTCAGGAGACCCAGTACTTC.

The CDR3 coding sequence is TGTGCCAGCAGTTACTCAGGCCAGCACTATGGCTACACCTTC. This encodes CASSYSGQHYGYTF. J is TRBJ1-2 and V is TRBV6-6; D unresolved. Trimming removed 0 bases from V and 3 bases from J, with 8 bases in between. Germline V gene sequence: CDR1 MNHNY, CDR2 SVGAGI (reference sequence). This CDR3 contains 14 residues.

For this clone: The final CDR3 position lacks the conserved phenylalanine or tryptophan, pointing to a likely read error. This chain links TRBV30 with TRBJ1-6; 8 bases line up with TRBD1. The CDR3 is made up of 15 amino acids. Per germline, CDR1 GTSNPN and CDR2 SVGIG (reference sequence). V shed 6 bases and J 7 bases; nucleotides not matched to a gene: 11. The CDR3 sequence: CACSRGLAENSPLHL. In DNA form, the CDR3 reads TGTGCCTGCTCCAGGGGGCTAGCCGAAAATTCACCCCTCCACCTT.

This sequence joins TRBV29-1 and TRBJ2-5; a possible D gene is TRBD1 (6 bases). V was pared by 4 bases and J by 4 bases, with 10 bases between. This CDR3 contains 12 residues. From germline, CDR1 is SQVTM and CDR2 ANQGSEA. CDR3 residues: CSVVAGAETQYF. CDR3 DNA: TGCAGCGTTGTTGCAGGGGCAGAGACCCAGTACTTC.

This clone was found once. The chain is built from TRBV7-9 and TRBJ2-7; D is possibly TRBD1 (7 bases). Germline V gene data show CDR1 as SEHNR and CDR2 as FQNEAQ (reference sequence). This CDR3 has 13 residues. The V end was cut by 4 bases, the J end by 4 bases, with 11 bases between. CDR3 residues: CASSSTGRYEQYF. CDR3 DNA sequence: TGTGCCAGCAGCTCGACAGGGAGGTACGAGCAGTACTTC.

The chain combines TRBV28 with TRBJ2-3; maybe TRBD2 (5 bases). This CDR3 comprises 15 residues. Germline V gene data show CDR1 as MDHEN and CDR2 as SYDVKM. V lost 5 bases, J lost 4 bases, and 16 bases lay in between. The CDR3 DNA is TGTGCCAGCAGTGCGAATGCGGGTTTCGCAGATACGCAGTATTTT. Translation: CASSANAGFADTQYF.

The gene calls are TRBV4-1 and TRBJ2-3, with TRBD1 matching over 10 bases. In germline, CDR1 is MGHRA, CDR2 YSYEKL. This CDR3 has 17 residues. J was trimmed by 3 bases and V by 0 bases; bases with no gene match: 6. The CDR3 nucleotides read TGCGCCAGCAGCCAAGATTTTAGGACAGGGGGAACAGATACGCAGTATTTT. Its protein product is CASSQDFRTGGTDTQYF.

Only a few counts were recorded for this clone. This rearrangement joins TRBV11-3 to TRBJ1-2; D is ambiguous. CDR1 and CDR2 (germline): SGHNT, YENEEA. This CDR3 has 15 residues. V shed 3 bases and J shed 5 bases, with 16 bases lying between them. The CDR3 region has the DNA TGTGCCAGCAGCTTGAGGTCGGCCCGAATGTATGGCTACACCTTC. Translated: CASSLRSARMYGYTF. Full variable domain (outside the CDR3, taken from reference TRBV11-3 and TRBJ1-2): EAGVVQSPRYKIIEKKQPVAFWCNPISGHNTLYWYLQNLGQGPELLIRYENEEAVDDSQLPKDRFSAERLKGVDSTLKIQPAELGDSAVYLCASSLRSARMYGYTFGSGTRLTVV.

The V gene is TRBV15, the J gene TRBJ2-5, with D uncertain. V shed 0 bases and J shed 5 bases, with 10 bases lying between them. CDR1 and CDR2 (germline): LNHNV, YYDKDF (reference sequence). The CDR3 totals 14 residues. This CDR3 is CATSRDRHRETQYF. The CDR3 DNA sequence: TGTGCCACCAGCAGAGATCGGCATCGGGAGACCCAGTACTTC.

The V call is TRBV2, the J call TRBJ2-7; no reliable D call. Trimming cost V 1 base and J 2 bases, with 12 bases left between them. CDR1 and CDR2 from the germline V gene are SNHLY and FYNNEI. This CDR3 comprises 15 residues. DNA of the CDR3: TGTGCCAGCAGTGAAGGGGCCCACGGAACCTACGAGCAGTACTTC. Residues: CASSEGAHGTYEQYF.